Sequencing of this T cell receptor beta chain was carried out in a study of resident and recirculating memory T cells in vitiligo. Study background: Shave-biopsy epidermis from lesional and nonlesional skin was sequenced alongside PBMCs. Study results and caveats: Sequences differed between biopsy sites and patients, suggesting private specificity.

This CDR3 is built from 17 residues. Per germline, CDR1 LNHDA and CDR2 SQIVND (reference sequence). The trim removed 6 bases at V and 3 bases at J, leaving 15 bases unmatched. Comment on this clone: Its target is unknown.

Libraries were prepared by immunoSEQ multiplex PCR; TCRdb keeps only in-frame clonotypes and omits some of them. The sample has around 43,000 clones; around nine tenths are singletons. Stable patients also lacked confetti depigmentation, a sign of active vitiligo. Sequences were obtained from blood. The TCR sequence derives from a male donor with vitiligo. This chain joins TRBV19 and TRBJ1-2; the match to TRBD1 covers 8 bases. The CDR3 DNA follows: TGTGCCAGTAGCCAGGGGACAGGTTTTAATCCCCACTATGGCTACACCTTC. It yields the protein CASSQGTGFNPHYGYTF.